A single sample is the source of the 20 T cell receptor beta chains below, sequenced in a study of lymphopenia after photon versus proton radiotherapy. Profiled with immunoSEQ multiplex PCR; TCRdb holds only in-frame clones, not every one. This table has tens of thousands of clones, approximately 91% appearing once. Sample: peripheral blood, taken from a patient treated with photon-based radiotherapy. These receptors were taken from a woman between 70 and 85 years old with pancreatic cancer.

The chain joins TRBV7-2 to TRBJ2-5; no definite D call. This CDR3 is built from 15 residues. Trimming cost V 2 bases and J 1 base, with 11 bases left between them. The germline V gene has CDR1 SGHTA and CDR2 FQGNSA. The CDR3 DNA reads TGTGCCAGCAGCTTATACCCGGTTGGCCAAGAGACCCAGTACTTC. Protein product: CASSLYPVGQETQYF.

The CDR3 region has the DNA TGTGCCAGCAGCCGGGGACTAGCCCCCGAGCAGTACTTC. This gives the protein CASSRGLAPEQYF. The chain employs TRBV5-6 and TRBJ2-7, with TRBD2 matching 9 bases. With V trimmed by 4 bases and J by 6 bases, 5 bases remained unmatched. The CDR3 is 13 amino acids. Germline CDR1 SGHDT, CDR2 YYEEEE.

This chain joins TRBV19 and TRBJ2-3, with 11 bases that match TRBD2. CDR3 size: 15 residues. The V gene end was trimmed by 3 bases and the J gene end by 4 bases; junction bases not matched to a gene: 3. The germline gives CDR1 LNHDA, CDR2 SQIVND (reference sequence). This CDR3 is CASSIGSGRADTQYF. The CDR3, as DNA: TGTGCCAGTAGTATTGGTAGCGGGAGGGCAGATACGCAGTATTTT.

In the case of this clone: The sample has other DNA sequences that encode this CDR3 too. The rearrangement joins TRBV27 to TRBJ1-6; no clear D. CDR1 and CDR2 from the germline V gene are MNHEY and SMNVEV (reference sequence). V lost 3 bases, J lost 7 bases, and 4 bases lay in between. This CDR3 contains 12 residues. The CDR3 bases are TGTGCCAGCAGTTTCGCGAATTCACCCCTCCACTTT. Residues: CASSFANSPLHF.

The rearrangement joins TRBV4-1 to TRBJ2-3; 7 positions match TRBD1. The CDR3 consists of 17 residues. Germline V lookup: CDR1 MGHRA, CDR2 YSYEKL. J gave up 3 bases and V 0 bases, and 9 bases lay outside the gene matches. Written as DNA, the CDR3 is TGCGCCAGCAGCCAAGATGGGGCCGCAGGGGGTACAGATACGCAGTATTTT. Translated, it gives CASSQDGAAGGTDTQYF.

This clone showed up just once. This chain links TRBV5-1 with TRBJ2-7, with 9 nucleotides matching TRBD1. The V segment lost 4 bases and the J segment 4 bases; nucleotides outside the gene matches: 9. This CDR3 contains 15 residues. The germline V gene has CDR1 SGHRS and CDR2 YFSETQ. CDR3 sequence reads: CASSDSGTGRYEQYF. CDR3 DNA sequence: TGCGCCAGCAGCGATTCCGGGACAGGGAGGTACGAGCAGTACTTC.

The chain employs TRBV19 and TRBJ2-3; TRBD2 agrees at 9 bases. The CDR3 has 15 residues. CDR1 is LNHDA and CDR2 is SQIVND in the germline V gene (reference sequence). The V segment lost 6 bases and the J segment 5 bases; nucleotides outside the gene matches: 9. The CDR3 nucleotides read TGTGCCAGTAGCATCGGCGGGAGGGCCGTAGATACGCAGTATTTT. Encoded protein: CASSIGGRAVDTQYF.

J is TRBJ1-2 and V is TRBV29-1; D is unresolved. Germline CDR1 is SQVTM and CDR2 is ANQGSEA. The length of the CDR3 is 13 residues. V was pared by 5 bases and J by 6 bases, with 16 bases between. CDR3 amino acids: CSVRPPSKHGYTF. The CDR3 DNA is TGCAGCGTTCGCCCCCCGAGCAAGCATGGCTACACCTTC.

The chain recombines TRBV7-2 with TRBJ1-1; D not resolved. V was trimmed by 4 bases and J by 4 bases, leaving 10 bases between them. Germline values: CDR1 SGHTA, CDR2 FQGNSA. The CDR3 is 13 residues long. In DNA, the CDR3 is TGTGCCAGCAGCTCCGCGGGAGGCACTGAAGCTTTCTTT. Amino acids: CASSSAGGTEAFF.

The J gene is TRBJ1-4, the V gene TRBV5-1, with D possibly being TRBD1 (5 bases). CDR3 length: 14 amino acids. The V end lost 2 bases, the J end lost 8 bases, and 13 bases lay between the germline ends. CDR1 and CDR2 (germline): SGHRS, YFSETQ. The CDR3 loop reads CASSFSGEEEKLFF. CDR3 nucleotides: TGCGCCAGCAGCTTCTCGGGGGAGGAAGAAAAACTGTTTTTT.

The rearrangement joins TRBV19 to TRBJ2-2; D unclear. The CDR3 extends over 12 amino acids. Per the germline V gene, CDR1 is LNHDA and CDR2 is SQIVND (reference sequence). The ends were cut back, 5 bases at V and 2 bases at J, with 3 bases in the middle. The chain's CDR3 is CASSRNTGELFF. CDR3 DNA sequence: TGTGCCAGTAGTCGAAACACCGGGGAGCTGTTTTTT. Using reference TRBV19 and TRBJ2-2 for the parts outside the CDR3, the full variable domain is DGGITQSPKYLFRKEGQNVTLSCEQNLNHDAMYWYRQDPGQGLRLIYYSQIVNDFQKGDIAEGYSVSREKKESFPLTVTSAQKNPTAFYLCASSRNTGELFFGEGSRLTVL.

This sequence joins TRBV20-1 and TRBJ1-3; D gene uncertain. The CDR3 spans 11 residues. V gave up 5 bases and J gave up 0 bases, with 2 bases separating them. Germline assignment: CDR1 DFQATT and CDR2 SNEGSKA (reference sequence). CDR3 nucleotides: TGCAGTGCTCCCTCTGGAAACACCATATATTTT. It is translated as CSAPSGNTIYF.

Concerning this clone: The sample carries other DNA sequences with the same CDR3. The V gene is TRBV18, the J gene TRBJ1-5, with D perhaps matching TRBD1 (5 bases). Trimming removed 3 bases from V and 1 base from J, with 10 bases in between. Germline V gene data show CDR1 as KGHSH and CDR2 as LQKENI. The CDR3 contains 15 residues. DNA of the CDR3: TGTGCCAGCTCACCGAATGAGGGGAGCAATCAGCCCCAGCATTTT. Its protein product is CASSPNEGSNQPQHF.

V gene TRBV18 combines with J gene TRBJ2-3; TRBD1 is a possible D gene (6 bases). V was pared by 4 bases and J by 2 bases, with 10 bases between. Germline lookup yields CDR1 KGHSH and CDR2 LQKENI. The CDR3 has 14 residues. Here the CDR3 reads CASSQDRYTDTQYF. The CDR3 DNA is TGTGCCAGCTCACAGGACAGATACACAGATACGCAGTATTTT. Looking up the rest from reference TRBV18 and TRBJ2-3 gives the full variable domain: NAGVMQNPRHLVRRRGQEARLRCSPMKGHSHVYWYRQLPEEGLKFMVYLQKENIIDESGMPKERFSAEFPKEGPSILRIQQVVRGDSAAYFCASSQDRYTDTQYFGPGTRLTVL.

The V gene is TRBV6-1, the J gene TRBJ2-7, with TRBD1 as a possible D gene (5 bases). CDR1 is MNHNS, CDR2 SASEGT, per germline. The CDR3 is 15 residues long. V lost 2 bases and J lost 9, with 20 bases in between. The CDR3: CASSEKARTPRGQYF. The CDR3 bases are TGTGCCAGCAGTGAAAAAGCGAGGACACCCCGTGGGCAGTACTTC.

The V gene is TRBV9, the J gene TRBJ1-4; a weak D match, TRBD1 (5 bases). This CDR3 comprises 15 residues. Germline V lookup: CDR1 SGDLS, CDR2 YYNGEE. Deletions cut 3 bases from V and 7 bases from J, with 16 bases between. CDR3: CASSEGLGTREKLFF. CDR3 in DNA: TGTGCCAGCAGCGAGGGTTTGGGGACCCGTGAAAAACTGTTTTTT.

This CDR3 reads CASTPPTGGLGEQYF. In DNA, the CDR3 is TGTGCCAGTACCCCCCCGACAGGGGGCCTTGGGGAGCAGTACTTC. This chain joins TRBV19 and TRBJ2-7; 10 positions agree with TRBD1. Germline CDR1 is LNHDA and CDR2 is SQIVND (reference sequence). CDR3 length: 15 amino acids. The V and J ends lost 7 bases and 7 bases, in that order; junction bases with no gene match: 13.

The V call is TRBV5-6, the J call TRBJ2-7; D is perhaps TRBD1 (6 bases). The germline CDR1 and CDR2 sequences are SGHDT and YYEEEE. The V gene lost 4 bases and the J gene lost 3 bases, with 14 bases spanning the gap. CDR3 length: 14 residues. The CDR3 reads CASSPGGQNYEQYF. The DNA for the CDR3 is TGTGCCAGCAGCCCGGGTGGACAGAACTACGAGCAGTACTTC.

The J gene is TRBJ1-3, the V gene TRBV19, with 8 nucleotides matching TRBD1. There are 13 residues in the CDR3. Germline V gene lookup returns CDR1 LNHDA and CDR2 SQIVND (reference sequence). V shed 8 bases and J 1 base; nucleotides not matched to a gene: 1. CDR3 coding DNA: TGTGCCAGTGACAGGGGTTCTGGAAACACCATATATTTT. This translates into CASDRGSGNTIYF.

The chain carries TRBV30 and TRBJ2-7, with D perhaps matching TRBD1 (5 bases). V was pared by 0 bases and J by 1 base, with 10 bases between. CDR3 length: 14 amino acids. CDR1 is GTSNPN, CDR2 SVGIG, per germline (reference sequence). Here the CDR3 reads CAWSVPGSSYEQYF. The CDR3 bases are TGTGCCTGGAGTGTCCCAGGGTCTTCCTACGAGCAGTACTTC.